Presented here are 21 T cell receptor beta chains from one specimen sequenced in a study of T cells in Graves' hyperthyroidism and ophthalmopathy (dated by TCRdb to between 2017 and 2020). Libraries were constructed by multiplex PCR. This sample was sequenced with an Illumina HiSeq 2000. TCR beta CDR3 regions were amplified from RNA transcripts. For the first round of RT-PCR on the TCR CDR3, the HTBI primer set was used together with the Qiagen OneStep RT-PCR kit. TCRdb reprocessed the public reads (quality trimming at Q25 with fastp, clone calling with MiXCR) and kept in-frame beta chains. One record per CDR3 amino acid sequence lists the most common genes and DNA. The sample data list over 45,000 distinct CDR3 sequences, and about half of these were observed just once. The ten largest make up about a tenth of the sample. The sequencing sample was made of blood. The receptors come from a woman between 50 and 59 years old with Graves' ophthalmopathy.

The chain couples TRBV24-1 to TRBJ2-7; D is ambiguous. The V end was cut by 3 bases, the J end by 3 bases, with 11 bases between. The length of the CDR3 is 14 residues. CDR1 is KGHDR, CDR2 SFDVKD, per germline. This CDR3 reads CATSDNRHGYEQYF. For the CDR3, the DNA is TGTGCCACCAGTGATAATCGACACGGCTACGAGCAGTACTTC.

The chain uses TRBV19 and TRBJ1-5; 11 bases fit TRBD1. With V trimmed by 6 bases and J by 2 bases, 0 bases remained unmatched. CDR1 is LNHDA and CDR2 is SQIVND in the germline V gene (reference sequence). This CDR3 is built from 14 residues. The CDR3 region is CASRGQGGNQPQHF. The CDR3 nucleotides are TGTGCCAGTAGGGGACAGGGGGGCAATCAGCCCCAGCATTTT.

The chain combines TRBV7-6 with TRBJ2-3, with a possible D match to TRBD2 (5 bases). V gave up 5 bases and J gave up 2 bases, with 11 bases separating them. Germline V lookup: CDR1 SGHVS, CDR2 FNYEAQ. This CDR3 spans 14 amino acids. The CDR3 is CASSLSGDTDTQYF. CDR3 DNA: TGTGCCAGCAGCCTAAGCGGAGACACAGATACGCAGTATTTT.

This clonotype was observed at least ten times. V and J are TRBV9 and TRBJ2-2; 15 nucleotides line up with TRBD2. Germline V gene data show CDR1 as SGDLS and CDR2 as YYNGEE. The CDR3 is 15 amino acids. V lost 4 bases and J lost 7; bases outside the gene matches: 2. The CDR3 region is CASSTGLAGGGELFF. In nucleotides, the CDR3 is TGTGCCAGCAGCACGGGACTAGCGGGGGGCGGGGAGCTGTTTTTT.

This clonotype was observed at least ten times. CDR3 DNA sequence: TGCAGTGCTATGTTGATGACTAGCTACGAGCAGTACTTC. This translates into CSAMLMTSYEQYF. This chain links TRBV20-1 with TRBJ2-7, with D possibly TRBD2 on 6 matching bases. The CDR3 runs to 13 residues. The V end lost 4 bases, the J end lost 3 bases, and 13 bases lay between the germline ends. Germline assignment: CDR1 DFQATT and CDR2 SNEGSKA (reference sequence).

For this clonotype: The junction and the germline gene differ at one end; a read error may be behind it. J is TRBJ2-1 and V is TRBV10-3, with D tentatively TRBD2 (6 bases). CDR1 and CDR2 from the germline V gene are ENHRY and SYGVKD. The CDR3 has 15 amino acids. CDR3 sequence reads: CATKTSEGSYNEQSF. As DNA, the CDR3 is TGTGCCACCAAGACTAGTGAGGGCTCCTACAATGAGCAGTCCTTC.

This chain uses TRBV20-1 with TRBJ2-3, with 8 positions matching TRBD1. Germline CDR1 DFQATT, CDR2 SNEGSKA (reference sequence). This CDR3 has 16 amino acids. Unmatched junction bases numbered 10, after V lost 4 bases and J lost 1 base. This chain's CDR3 is CSAIPGGRGRTDTQYF. In DNA form, the CDR3 reads TGCAGTGCTATCCCTGGCGGCAGGGGGCGCACAGATACGCAGTATTTT.

CDR3: CATSRPGQGIPYEQYF. The DNA of the CDR3 is TGTGCCACCAGCAGACCGGGACAGGGGATTCCCTACGAGCAGTACTTC. The J gene is TRBJ2-7, the V gene TRBV15, with TRBD1 identical over 10 bases. The CDR3 sequence is 16 residues long. CDR1 is LNHNV, CDR2 YYDKDF, per germline (reference sequence). Germline trimming cut 2 bases from V and 2 bases from J; bases unmatched to any gene: 6.

This clonotype was seen ten or more times. The chain links TRBV20-1 to TRBJ2-1; D might be TRBD2 (6 bases). CDR1 and CDR2 from the germline V gene are DFQATT and SNEGSKA (reference sequence). The CDR3 totals 14 residues. Trimming stripped 3 bases from V and 6 bases from J, with 15 bases between. Written as DNA, the CDR3 is TGCAGTGCTAGTAGGGAGGAGTTGAGCAATGAGCAGTTCTTC. This translates into CSASREELSNEQFF.

This clonotype was counted many times. V gene TRBV5-8 combines with J gene TRBJ2-3; TRBD2 agrees at 12 bases. There are 15 residues in the CDR3. V shed 1 base, J shed 6 bases, and the junction held 3 bases outside the gene matches. Germline CDR1 is SGHTS and CDR2 is YDEGEE. For the CDR3, the DNA is TGTGCCAGCAGCTTGACTAGCGGGGGGCGGGATACGCAGTATTTT. It codes for CASSLTSGGRDTQYF.

Comment on this clonotype: Without the conserved terminal phenylalanine or tryptophan, this CDR3 likely stems from a read error. The J gene is TRBJ1-2, the V gene TRBV7-2; 8 bases match TRBD1. The CDR3 runs 16 residues. J gave up 6 bases and V 4 bases, and 13 bases lay outside the gene matches. Germline lookup yields CDR1 SGHTA and CDR2 FQGNSA. The CDR3: CASSSPVRRGRDGYTS. DNA of the CDR3: TGTGCCAGCAGCTCCCCGGTCCGCAGGGGGCGCGATGGCTACACCTCC.

This clonotype was seen at least ten times. The V call is TRBV5-4, the J call TRBJ1-2, with D perhaps TRBD1 (6 bases). The V end was cut by 4 bases, the J end by 2 bases, with 9 bases between. Germline-derived CDR1 and CDR2 are SGHNT and YYREEE (reference sequence). The length of the CDR3 is 13 residues. CDR3 sequence reads: CASSETGNYGYTF. CDR3 DNA: TGTGCCAGCAGCGAAACAGGGAACTATGGCTACACCTTC.

The genes are TRBV4-1 and TRBJ2-2; tentatively, D is TRBD1 (5 bases). V lost 1 base and J lost 0, with 21 bases in between. From germline, CDR1 is MGHRA and CDR2 YSYEKL. The CDR3 extends over 20 amino acids. The CDR3 loop is CASSQGLVIGDTANTGELFF. CDR3 nucleotide sequence: TGCGCCAGCAGCCAAGGCCTCGTAATAGGGGATACGGCGAACACCGGGGAGCTGTTTTTT.

Many counts were recorded for this clonotype. The chain carries TRBV7-7 and TRBJ2-2, with 7 bases identical to TRBD2. CDR1 is SSHAT, CDR2 FNYEAQ, per germline (reference sequence). Trimming cost V 1 base and J 4 bases; bases outside gene matches: 6. CDR3 length: 16 amino acids. The CDR3 DNA reads TGTGCCAGCAGCTTAGTAGTGGGAGGGCGCACCGGGGAGCTGTTTTTT. Amino acids: CASSLVVGGRTGELFF.

About this clonotype itself: This likely comes from a read error, as the CDR3 has no conserved phenylalanine or tryptophan at its end. The limits of the CDR3 on the DNA are not certain, so only TCRdb's listed CDR3 is given. V is TRBV15 and J is TRBJ2-5; no check of the table's D call, TRBD2, against the DNA was made. The CDR3 extends over 19 residues, inclusive of both ends. From germline, CDR1 is LNHNV and CDR2 YYDKDF (reference sequence). CDR3 region: CAPSPGLAGGPTIQETQCL.

The rearrangement uses TRBV4-2 and TRBJ1-2; tentatively, D is TRBD1 (5 bases). In germline, CDR1 is LGHNA, CDR2 YNFKEQ. V lost 10 bases, J lost 4 bases, and 19 bases lay in between. CDR3 size: 14 residues. CDR3 region: CANNLGGEVYGYTF. CDR3 sequence (DNA): TGTGCCAACAACCTTGGGGGAGAAGTCTATGGCTACACCTTC.

The rearrangement uses TRBV7-9 and TRBJ2-7, with TRBD2 as a possible D gene (7 bases). The germline V gene has CDR1 SEHNR and CDR2 FQNEAQ (reference sequence). Between the trimmed V and J ends, which lost 9 bases and 4 bases, there was a span of 31 bases. The CDR3 contains 18 residues. The CDR3 DNA reads as TGTGCCAGAAGCCCGCCGTGGGGAGGGGACACCCACTCGTACGAGCAGTACTTC. Translation: CARSPPWGGDTHSYEQYF.

Many counts were recorded for this clonotype. This chain joins TRBV19 and TRBJ2-2, with TRBD1 matching 11 bases. V was clipped by 5 bases and J by 6 bases; unmatched bases: 5. The CDR3 contains 15 residues. CDR1 and CDR2 from the germline V gene are LNHDA and SQIVND (reference sequence). The CDR3: CASSLDRGHAGELFF. In DNA form, the CDR3 reads TGTGCCAGTAGTTTGGACAGGGGGCATGCCGGGGAGCTGTTTTTT. Based on the CDR3 plus reference TRBV19 and TRBJ2-2, the full variable domain is DGGITQSPKYLFRKEGQNVTLSCEQNLNHDAMYWYRQDPGQGLRLIYYSQIVNDFQKGDIAEGYSVSREKKESFPLTVTSAQKNPTAFYLCASSLDRGHAGELFFGEGSRLTVL.

This clonotype was found many times. The J gene is TRBJ2-1, the V gene TRBV6-6; D is uncertain. CDR1 is MNHNY and CDR2 is SVGAGI in the germline V gene (reference sequence). V was trimmed by 4 bases and J by 9 bases, leaving 13 bases between them. This CDR3 is built from 13 residues. CDR3 region: CASSSPDSPEQFF. As DNA, the CDR3 is TGTGCCAGCAGTTCCCCTGACTCCCCTGAGCAGTTCTTC.

In its sample, this clonotype was seen many times. The gene calls are TRBV6-4 and TRBJ2-3, with 8 bases lining up with TRBD2. The germline gives CDR1 MRHNA, CDR2 SNTAGT. The CDR3 loop spans 15 amino acids. V lost 3 bases and J lost 4; bases outside the gene matches: 6. CDR3 residues: CASSEGRGAADTQYF. The CDR3 DNA is TGTGCCAGCAGTGAAGGGCGGGGGGCCGCAGATACGCAGTATTTT.

Worth noting for this clonotype: The conserved closing phenylalanine or tryptophan is absent in this CDR3, likely reflecting a read error. No DNA is shown, since the ends of the CDR3 on it are uncertain; the CDR3 is the one TCRdb lists. This sequence joins TRBV2 and TRBJ2-7; TRBD2 is taken as the D call from the table, unchecked against the DNA. The CDR3 numbers 9 amino acids, ends counted. Germline V gives CDR1 SNHLY, CDR2 FYNNEI. CDR3 residues: CASKGVRSG.